What follows are 22 T cell receptor beta chains derived from one specimen sequenced in a study of blood T cell repertoires in COVID-19. TCRdb keeps only in-frame clones here, not all; method: immunoSEQ multiplex PCR. Of some 42,000 clones listed, approximately 90% are singletons. Sequencing was carried out using peripheral blood. Receptors originate from a man aged 45-60 years with active COVID-19.

This clone was seen once. This chain uses TRBV19 with TRBJ2-2; D is perhaps TRBD2 (6 bases). V lost 5 bases and J lost 5, with 12 bases in between. The CDR3 is 14 residues long. Germline CDR1 LNHDA, CDR2 SQIVND (reference sequence). The chain's CDR3 is CASSRDLRTGELFF. The DNA for the CDR3 is TGTGCCAGTAGTCGGGACTTACGGACCGGGGAGCTGTTTTTT. Filled out from reference TRBV19 and TRBJ2-2, the complete variable domain reads DGGITQSPKYLFRKEGQNVTLSCEQNLNHDAMYWYRQDPGQGLRLIYYSQIVNDFQKGDIAEGYSVSREKKESFPLTVTSAQKNPTAFYLCASSRDLRTGELFFGEGSRLTVL.

The CDR3 nucleotides read TGTGCCAGTAGTCAGGGCCTTACCTACGAGCAGTACTTC. Translation gives CASSQGLTYEQYF. V is TRBV19 and J is TRBJ2-7; possibly TRBD1 for D (5 bases). Germline V gene sequence: CDR1 LNHDA, CDR2 SQIVND (reference sequence). With 5 bases removed from V and 2 bases from J, the gap between germline ends came to 10 bases. The CDR3 totals 13 residues.

This chain joins TRBV1 and TRBJ2-5; the listed D gene, TRBD2, was not tested against the DNA. TRBV1 is marked as a pseudogene. The CDR3 length is 18 residues. The CDR3 coding sequence is TGCACCAGCAGCCAAGATTTCCGAGCGGGACAATTTCAAGAGACCCAGTACTTC. Protein product: CTSSQDFRAGQFQETQYF.

This chain connects TRBV2 to TRBJ1-6; 7 nucleotides agree with TRBD1. After removal of 2 bases from V and 5 bases from J, the junction contained 6 bases not matched to a gene. Germline V gene data show CDR1 as SNHLY and CDR2 as FYNNEI. The CDR3 extends over 16 amino acids. CDR3 nucleotides: TGTGCCAGCAGTGAATCAGGGGGTGTGCATAATTCACCCCTCCACTTT. It encodes CASSESGGVHNSPLHF.

The chain links TRBV6-1 to TRBJ1-5, with D maybe TRBD1 (6 bases). Trimming cost V 2 bases and J 3 bases, with 11 bases left between them. CDR1 is MNHNS and CDR2 is SASEGT in the germline V gene. The CDR3 is 15 residues long. The CDR3 coding sequence is TGTGCCAGCAGTGAACAGGGGCTCCTCAATCAGCCCCAGCATTTT. Protein: CASSEQGLLNQPQHF.

This clone was seen once. This chain links TRBV28 with TRBJ1-5; tentative D call: TRBD1 (6 bases). Germline V lookup: CDR1 MDHEN, CDR2 SYDVKM. This CDR3 spans 14 amino acids. Trimming shortened V by 8 bases and J by 0 bases, and 11 bases separated the two germline ends. The CDR3 DNA follows: TGTGCCAGCCAGACAGGAGCTAGCAATCAGCCCCAGCATTTT. It is translated as CASQTGASNQPQHF. Filled out from reference TRBV28 and TRBJ1-5, the complete variable domain reads DVKVTQSSRYLVKRTGEKVFLECVQDMDHENMFWYRQDPGLGLRLIYFSYDVKMKEKGDIPEGYSVSREKKERFSLILESASTNQTSMYLCASQTGASNQPQHFGDGTRLSIL.

The V and J genes are TRBV28 and TRBJ2-7, with 7 positions matching TRBD1. Germline V gives CDR1 MDHEN, CDR2 SYDVKM. The CDR3 length is 16 residues. Trimming cost V 5 bases and J 3 bases; bases outside gene matches: 13. The CDR3 nucleotides read TGTGCCAGCAGTAACTCTGGGACAGAGAATTACTACGAGCAGTACTTC. Translating it yields CASSNSGTENYYEQYF.

The chain couples TRBV4-1 to TRBJ1-5; 7 nucleotides align to TRBD1. Germline V gene data show CDR1 as MGHRA and CDR2 as YSYEKL. Germline trimming cut 0 bases from V and 6 bases from J; bases unmatched to any gene: 5. CDR3 length: 15 residues. The DNA of the CDR3 is TGCGCCAGCAGCCAAGATGGGGACAGCCGTCAGCCCCAGCATTTT. Amino acid sequence: CASSQDGDSRQPQHF.

This chain joins TRBV25-1 and TRBJ2-1, with 12 bases aligning to TRBD1. This CDR3 has 16 amino acids. With 4 bases clipped from V and 3 bases from J, the junction kept 4 bases outside the gene matches. Germline CDR1 MGHDK, CDR2 SYGVNS. In DNA, the CDR3 is TGTGCCAGCAGTGGGGACAGGGGGCCGGGCTACAATGAGCAGTTCTTC. This codes for CASSGDRGPGYNEQFF.

J is TRBJ2-2 and V is TRBV19; 8 bases are shared with TRBD2. There are 15 residues in the CDR3. Germline V gene lookup returns CDR1 LNHDA and CDR2 SQIVND (reference sequence). V gave up 5 bases and J gave up 3 bases; unmatched junction bases: 5. CDR3 amino acids: CASSWGAGDTGELFF. CDR3 nucleotide sequence: TGTGCCAGTAGTTGGGGAGCGGGAGACACCGGGGAGCTGTTTTTT.

CDR3 in DNA: TGTGCCAGCAGCGAGGGGAGGGTAGCGGGAGCCGCAGATACGCAGTATTTT. This sequence encodes CASSEGRVAGAADTQYF. This rearrangement joins TRBV7-9 to TRBJ2-3; 9 nucleotides agree with TRBD2. This CDR3 contains 17 residues. The germline V gene has CDR1 SEHNR and CDR2 FQNEAQ (reference sequence). V lost 5 bases and J lost 4; bases outside the gene matches: 13.

The V call is TRBV4-1, the J call TRBJ2-5; 11 positions agree with TRBD2. The trim removed 5 bases at V and 4 bases at J, leaving 6 bases unmatched. The CDR3 spans 15 residues. The V gene's germline CDR1 is MGHRA and CDR2 YSYEKL. CDR3 DNA: TGCGCCAGCAGCAACACCGGGACTAGCGGAGAGACCCAGTACTTC. Translating it yields CASSNTGTSGETQYF.

The V and J genes are TRBV4-1 and TRBJ1-1, with D uncertain. The V gene's germline CDR1 is MGHRA and CDR2 YSYEKL. This CDR3 has 17 amino acids. V lost 1 base and J lost 0, with 15 bases in between. This CDR3 reads CASSQGAPVPVNTEAFF. CDR3 DNA sequence: TGCGCCAGCAGCCAAGGGGCCCCTGTCCCGGTGAACACTGAAGCTTTCTTT.

The chain combines TRBV5-4 with TRBJ2-1, with D perhaps TRBD2 (6 bases). The CDR3 covers 16 residues. Germline CDR1 and CDR2: SGHNT and YYREEE (reference sequence). Trimming pared 0 bases from V and 1 base from J, leaving 11 bases between. The CDR3 spells CASSLDGSGSYNEQFF. The DNA for the CDR3 is TGTGCCAGCAGCTTGGACGGGAGCGGATCCTACAATGAGCAGTTCTTC.

The chain recombines TRBV15 with TRBJ1-5; D unresolved. The CDR3 is made up of 14 amino acids. Trimming removed 1 base at V and 1 base at J, with 5 bases between. Germline V gives CDR1 LNHNV, CDR2 YYDKDF (reference sequence). Here the CDR3 reads CATSRGRSNQPQHF. The CDR3 DNA follows: TGTGCCACCAGCAGAGGGAGGAGCAATCAGCCCCAGCATTTT.

The rearrangement links TRBV2 to TRBJ2-5, with D hard to call. CDR3 size: 12 residues. The V end lost 7 bases, the J end lost 5 bases, and 11 bases lay between the germline ends. Germline V CDR1 and CDR2: SNHLY, FYNNEI. The CDR3 here is CASNSQRETQYF. In DNA form, the CDR3 reads TGTGCCAGCAACTCCCAGAGGGAGACCCAGTACTTC.

Of note for this clone: Other DNA sequences within the sample encode an identical CDR3. The gene calls are TRBV12-3 or TRBV12-4 and TRBJ2-3; D is uncertain. Trimming pared 5 bases from V and 1 base from J, leaving 7 bases between. The CDR3 runs to 13 residues. CDR3 residues: CASSTGGTDTQYF. DNA for the CDR3: TGTGCCAGCAGTACTGGAGGCACAGATACGCAGTATTTT.

V gene TRBV5-1 combines with J gene TRBJ1-6, with D maybe TRBD1 (5 bases). CDR1 is SGHRS, CDR2 YFSETQ, per germline. This CDR3 is built from 18 residues. Trimming removed 6 bases at V and 8 bases at J, with 27 bases between. The CDR3 coding sequence is TGCGCCAGCACAAAAACATCACCCGGGACTAGCATCGATTCACCCCTCCACTTT. It is translated as CASTKTSPGTSIDSPLHF.

The rearrangement joins TRBV6-5 to TRBJ2-1, with 8 bases that match TRBD2. The CDR3 sequence is 14 residues long. The germline CDR1 and CDR2 sequences are MNHEY and SVGAGI. Unmatched junction bases numbered 9, after V lost 7 bases and J lost 7 bases. CDR3 sequence: CASKAGVRWNEQFF. The CDR3 nucleotides read TGTGCCAGCAAAGCGGGAGTGCGTTGGAATGAGCAGTTCTTC.

This clone was counted between two and nine times. The chain recombines TRBV6-1 with TRBJ1-4, with D hard to call. The germline V gene has CDR1 MNHNS and CDR2 SASEGT. The germline V and J ends were trimmed by 2 bases and 10 bases, with 20 bases remaining between them. The CDR3 contains 16 residues. CDR3 nucleotide sequence: TGTGCCAGCAGTGAAATTGAGGGTTTCGTTTTCGGAAAACTGTTTTTT. Amino acid sequence: CASSEIEGFVFGKLFF.

Turning to this clone: One junction end does not reproduce the germline sequence, and a read error may be involved. Other nucleotide sequences from this sample produce the same CDR3. The chain is built from TRBV5-4 and TRBJ2-3; 8 nucleotides agree with TRBD2. Germline lookup yields CDR1 SGHNT and CDR2 YYREEE (reference sequence). The CDR3 has 15 residues. The CDR3 region has the DNA TGTGCCAGCAGCTCAAAGCGGGAGTGGACAGATACGCAATATTTT. It codes for CASSSKREWTDTQYF.

The chain employs TRBV5-1 and TRBJ2-2; TRBD1 is a possible D gene (5 bases). In germline, CDR1 is SGHRS, CDR2 YFSETQ. The CDR3 contains 14 residues. The V end lost 2 bases, the J end lost 7 bases, and 12 bases lay between the germline ends. The CDR3 reads CASSFDRMNGELFF. The CDR3 DNA is TGCGCCAGCAGCTTCGACAGAATGAACGGGGAGCTGTTTTTT.